The clone carrying this T cell receptor beta chain was recorded at least ten times. Its antigen is as yet unknown. TCRdb reprocessed the 5' RACE reads with MiXCR, giving one entry per CDR3 protein. The sample carries about 13,000 distinct CDR3 sequences, over 5.5% recorded once. The sample comes from a study of spatial heterogeneity in lung cancer. Study observations and caveats: Tallies of expanded TCRs, which were sorted into ubiquitous and regional groups, correlated with counts of ubiquitous and regional nonsynonymous mutations, respectively. Counts of expanded intratumoral alpha and beta TCRs tracked tumor mutation counts.

The CDR3 is made up of 16 amino acids. V dropped 0 bases and J dropped 4 bases, with 16 bases sitting between them. Per germline, CDR1 SGHTS and CDR2 YDEGEE. The time point here: sample taken at primary tumor resection. The material was lung tumor tissue, obtained at surgery. The chain combines TRBV5-8 with TRBJ1-2, with D perhaps matching TRBD1 (5 bases). The receptor was derived from a female donor with early-stage non-small cell lung cancer. CDR3 loop: CASSLGRRGGAYGYTF. CDR3 DNA sequence: TGTGCCAGCAGCTTGGGCCGGCGCGGCGGGGCCTATGGCTACACCTTC.